This T cell receptor beta chain appears in the sequencing data of a study of blood T cell repertoires in COVID-19. Overall study: Researchers got acute and convalescent COVID-19 samples from the United States, Italy and Spain. T cells, B-cell-depleted T cells, or PBMCs provided the cDNA or gDNA that served as material.

Germline V gives CDR1 GTSNPN, CDR2 SVGIG (reference sequence). V dropped 2 bases and J dropped 2; count of bases not matched to a gene: 9. This CDR3 spans 15 amino acids. How the authors handled the data: Reference gene primer amplification gave estimated nucleated cell counts. This table comes from immunoSEQ multiplex PCR, and its TCRdb copy is limited to in-frame clones, with some not included. From that table come the V and J calls and clone size; the DNA was used to work out D and trimming. This sample yields 250,000 to 350,000 clones, of which around nine tenths are seen a single time; 0.94% belongs to the top ten.

The origin of this receptor is a woman aged 35 to 49 who had recovered from COVID-19. The genes are TRBV30 and TRBJ2-7; 7 positions match TRBD1. The specimen was peripheral blood. The CDR3 loop reads CAWSPAGQETYEQYF. CDR3 in DNA: TGTGCCTGGAGTCCCGCCGGACAGGAGACCTACGAGCAGTACTTC.